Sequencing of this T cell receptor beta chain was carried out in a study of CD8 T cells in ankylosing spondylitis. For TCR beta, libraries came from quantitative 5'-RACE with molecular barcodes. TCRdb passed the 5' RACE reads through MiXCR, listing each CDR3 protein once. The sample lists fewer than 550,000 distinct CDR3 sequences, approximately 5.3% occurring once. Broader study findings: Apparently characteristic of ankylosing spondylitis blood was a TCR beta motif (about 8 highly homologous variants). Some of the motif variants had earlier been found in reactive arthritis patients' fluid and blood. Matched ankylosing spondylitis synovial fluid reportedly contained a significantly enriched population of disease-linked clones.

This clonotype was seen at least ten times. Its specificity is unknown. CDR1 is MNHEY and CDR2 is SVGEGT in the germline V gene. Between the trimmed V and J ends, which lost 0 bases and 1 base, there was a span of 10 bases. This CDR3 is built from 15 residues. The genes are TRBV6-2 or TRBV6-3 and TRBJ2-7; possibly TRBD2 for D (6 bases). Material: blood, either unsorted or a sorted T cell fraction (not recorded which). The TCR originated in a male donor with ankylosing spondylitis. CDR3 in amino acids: CASSYSAGTSYEQYF. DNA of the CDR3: TGTGCCAGCAGTTACTCGGCGGGAACTTCCTACGAGCAGTACTTC.